These 25 T cell receptor beta chains share one sample of origin, sequenced in a study of T cells after yellow fever vaccination (dated by TCRdb to the late 2010s). The protocol used for the library was 5' RACE. The run used an Illumina HiSeq 2500. TCRdb trimmed the raw reads at Q25, called clones with MiXCR and kept productive beta chains. Rows are unified per CDR3 protein, each entry keeping the most common DNA and genes. This sample holds 620,000 or so distinct CDR3 sequences; approximately 13% were observed only once. The top ten constitute 15% of the sample. The meaning of the sample's treatment or condition label: live attenuated yellow fever vaccine strain. Sequencing used PBMCs, obtained on the day of the yellow fever booster vaccination. Every receptor here comes from a man aged 30-40 years who received the YFV17D yellow fever vaccine.

V usage is TRBV13 and J usage is TRBJ2-5; D unclear. Per germline, CDR1 PRHDT and CDR2 FYEKMQ (reference sequence). V was cut by 2 bases and J by 4 bases, with 14 bases left in between. This CDR3 is 15 amino acids long. CDR3 in DNA: TGTGCCAGCAGCTTATTGGTCCGAAAGGCAGAGACCCAGTACTTC. The encoded protein is CASSLLVRKAETQYF.

The chain links TRBV20-1 to TRBJ2-5; D uncertain. This CDR3 has 13 amino acids. With 3 bases removed from V and 4 bases from J, the gap between germline ends came to 12 bases. The V gene's germline CDR1 is DFQATT and CDR2 SNEGSKA (reference sequence). CDR3 residues: CSARGSLGETQYF. The CDR3 DNA is TGCAGTGCTAGGGGCTCGCTAGGAGAGACCCAGTACTTC.

There are a few counts of this clonotype. V is TRBV4-3 and J is TRBJ2-1; D possibly corresponds to TRBD2 (5 bases). The CDR3 loop spans 14 amino acids. Trimming took off 0 bases at V and 7 bases at J, with 10 bases between the two ends. Germline CDR1 and CDR2: LGHNA and YSLEER. CDR3 region: CASSQELAGNEQFF. CDR3 bases: TGCGCCAGCAGCCAAGAATTGGCGGGTAATGAGCAGTTCTTC.

This clonotype was seen a few times. This rearrangement joins TRBV5-4 to TRBJ2-1, with 7 bases aligning to TRBD2. Germline CDR1 and CDR2: SGHNT and YYREEE (reference sequence). This CDR3 is built from 15 residues. V gave up 7 bases and J gave up 0 bases; unmatched junction bases: 7. The CDR3 protein is CASGASGRSYNEQFF. CDR3 nucleotide sequence: TGTGCCAGCGGAGCTAGCGGACGCTCCTACAATGAGCAGTTCTTC. The variable domain in full, with the rest retrieved from reference TRBV5-4 and TRBJ2-1, is ETGVTQSPTHLIKTRGQQVTLRCSSQSGHNTVSWYQQALGQGPQFIFQYYREEENGRGNFPPRFSGLQFPNYSSELNVNALELDDSALYLCASGASGRSYNEQFFGPGTRLTVL.

This clonotype turned up a few times. V is TRBV20-1 and J is TRBJ2-1; D could derive from TRBD1 or TRBD2 (6 bases each). There are 14 residues in the CDR3. V lost 2 bases, J lost 0 bases, and 8 bases lay in between. Germline V gene lookup returns CDR1 DFQATT and CDR2 SNEGSKA (reference sequence). In nucleotides, the CDR3 is TGCAGTGCTAGAAGGGGGGACTCCTACAATGAGCAGTTCTTC. This encodes CSARRGDSYNEQFF.

The rearrangement joins TRBV7-9 to TRBJ2-3, with TRBD2 as a possible D gene (5 bases). The V and J ends lost 4 bases and 2 bases respectively, with 16 bases between them. Per the germline V gene, CDR1 is SEHNR and CDR2 is FQNEAQ (reference sequence). The CDR3 loop spans 16 amino acids. CDR3 sequence (DNA): TGTGCCAGCAGCTCTTCGCGGGTGGATGCCACAGATACGCAGTATTTT. Encoded protein: CASSSSRVDATDTQYF. Full variable domain (rest looked up from reference TRBV7-9 and TRBJ2-3): DTGVSQNPRHKITKRGQNVTFRCDPISEHNRLYWYRQTLGQGPEFLTYFQNEAQLEKSRLLSDRFSAERPKGSFSTLEIQRTEQGDSAMYLCASSSSRVDATDTQYFGPGTRLTVL.

This clonotype was seen only a few times. V and J are TRBV20-1 and TRBJ2-1; D gene unclear. V was trimmed by 2 bases and J by 0 bases, leaving 11 bases between them. Per germline, CDR1 DFQATT and CDR2 SNEGSKA (reference sequence). This CDR3 comprises 15 residues. CDR3 bases: TGCAGTGCTAGATGGGTGATGAGCTCCTACAATGAGCAGTTCTTC. Protein: CSARWVMSSYNEQFF.

The V and J genes are TRBV20-1 and TRBJ1-5; D call uncertain. Trimming pared 3 bases from V and 5 bases from J, leaving 11 bases between. Per the germline V gene, CDR1 is DFQATT and CDR2 is SNEGSKA (reference sequence). The CDR3 length is 13 residues. In nucleotides, the CDR3 is TGCAGTGCTAGGACCGACCTGGATCAGCCCCAGCATTTT. Protein sequence: CSARTDLDQPQHF.

Only a few counts were recorded for this clonotype. This chain links TRBV4-2 with TRBJ1-5; tentative D call: TRBD1 (5 bases). CDR1 and CDR2 from the germline V gene are LGHNA and YNFKEQ. CDR3 length: 17 residues. Deletions cut 3 bases from V and 2 bases from J, with 17 bases between. CDR3 nucleotides: TGTGCCAGCAGCCAGAGATGGGCAGGGATTGGCAATCAGCCCCAGCATTTT. It specifies CASSQRWAGIGNQPQHF.

This clonotype has just a few counts. J is TRBJ1-2 and V is TRBV12-3 or TRBV12-4; the D is unclear. V was trimmed by 3 bases and J by 3 bases, leaving 8 bases between them. The CDR3 is 13 residues long. Here the CDR3 reads CASSFSADYGYTF. CDR3 nucleotide sequence: TGTGCCAGCAGTTTTAGTGCAGACTATGGCTACACCTTC.

This clonotype was counted only a few times. The gene calls are TRBV15 and TRBJ2-1; 12 bases match TRBD2. The CDR3 is 18 residues long. J lost 6 bases, V lost 2 bases, and 11 bases had no gene match. Germline CDR1 and CDR2: LNHNV and YYDKDF (reference sequence). Here the CDR3 DNA reads TGTGCCACCAGCAGATATACTAGCGGGAGGCAAGGGGGCAATGAGCAGTTCTTC. The encoded protein is CATSRYTSGRQGGNEQFF.

The sample holds a few counts of this clonotype. The rearrangement links TRBV12-3 or TRBV12-4 to TRBJ2-1, with D uncertain. The CDR3 loop spans 13 amino acids. V gave up 11 bases and J gave up 0 bases, with 11 bases separating them. The CDR3 DNA reads as TGTGCCTCGGATGCGGCCTCCTACAATGAGCAGTTCTTC. Its protein is CASDAASYNEQFF.

The sample holds a few counts of this clonotype. J is TRBJ2-2 and V is TRBV19; 7 bases align to TRBD1. J was trimmed by 5 bases and V by 7 bases; bases with no gene match: 7. The CDR3 is 14 residues long. Looked up from germline, CDR1 is LNHDA and CDR2 is SQIVND (reference sequence). The CDR3 region is CASTPGQKTGELFF. The DNA of the CDR3 is TGTGCCAGTACCCCGGGACAGAAAACCGGGGAGCTGTTTTTT. The full variable domain, in which reference TRBV19 and TRBJ2-2 provide the parts outside the CDR3, is DGGITQSPKYLFRKEGQNVTLSCEQNLNHDAMYWYRQDPGQGLRLIYYSQIVNDFQKGDIAEGYSVSREKKESFPLTVTSAQKNPTAFYLCASTPGQKTGELFFGEGSRLTVL.

The chain has TRBV30 and TRBJ1-6, with D hard to call. Trimming cost V 1 base and J 4 bases, with 11 bases left between them. CDR1 and CDR2 (germline): GTSNPN, SVGIG (reference sequence). The CDR3 consists of 15 residues. CDR3 sequence reads: CAWSGLLGYNSPLHF. CDR3 DNA sequence: TGTGCCTGGAGTGGTCTATTGGGGTATAATTCACCCCTCCACTTT.

The chain uses TRBV3-1 and TRBJ2-7; D is uncertain. This CDR3 is built from 15 residues. Trimming pared 0 bases from V and 2 bases from J, leaving 11 bases between. Germline V gene sequence: CDR1 LGHDT, CDR2 YNNKEL (reference sequence). The CDR3 protein is CASSQDFAKTYEQYF. The CDR3 DNA reads as TGTGCCAGCAGCCAAGATTTTGCGAAAACCTACGAGCAGTACTTC.

The V and J genes are TRBV20-1 and TRBJ2-3; the match to TRBD2 covers 11 bases. With 1 base clipped from V and 5 bases from J, the junction kept 2 bases outside the gene matches. CDR1 and CDR2 from the germline V gene are DFQATT and SNEGSKA (reference sequence). The CDR3 contains 14 residues. The CDR3 nucleotides are TGCAGTGCTAGAGTTAGCGGGAGGGTAGATACGCAGTATTTT. It specifies CSARVSGRVDTQYF.

The V gene is TRBV7-6, the J gene TRBJ2-5; tentative D call: TRBD2 (5 bases). The V gene's germline CDR1 is SGHVS and CDR2 FNYEAQ. This CDR3 contains 15 residues. Trimming left V 6 bases short and J 6 bases short, with 20 bases between. This chain's CDR3 is CASSSDRDTWQTQYF. The CDR3 bases are TGTGCCAGCAGTTCAGACCGGGATACCTGGCAGACCCAGTACTTC.

The chain joins TRBV5-1 to TRBJ2-3; the D gene is possibly TRBD1 (5 bases). Trimming pared 6 bases from V and 5 bases from J, leaving 7 bases between. The CDR3 consists of 11 residues. CDR1 is SGHRS, CDR2 YFSETQ, per germline. CDR3 in amino acids: CASKGEDTQYF. The CDR3 DNA is TGCGCCAGCAAAGGGGAAGATACGCAGTATTTT.

CDR3 in DNA: TGTGCCATCAGTTCCGGACAGGGGTGGACTCAAGCTTTCTTT. As protein: CAISSGQGWTQAFF. The chain carries TRBV10-3 and TRBJ1-1, with 9 bases that match TRBD1. Germline CDR1 reads ENHRY; CDR2 reads SYGVKD. The J segment lost 9 bases and the V segment lost 5 bases, leaving 10 bases of the junction unmatched. The CDR3 totals 14 residues.

CDR3 DNA sequence: TGTGCCACCGGTGGGACAGGCCGATTAAGTGAGCAGTTCTTC. Protein: CATGGTGRLSEQFF. The rearrangement links TRBV24-1 to TRBJ2-1; TRBD1 agrees at 8 bases. Germline V gene lookup returns CDR1 KGHDR and CDR2 SFDVKD. CDR3 length: 14 amino acids. J lost 9 bases, V lost 9 bases, and 12 bases had no gene match.

V usage is TRBV7-2 and J usage is TRBJ2-5, with D possibly called TRBD1 or TRBD2 (6 bases each). Germline lookup yields CDR1 SGHTA and CDR2 FQGNSA. Deletions cut 1 base from V and 5 bases from J, with 20 bases between. The CDR3 has 17 amino acids. The CDR3: CASSLGRNRGVWETQYF. The DNA for the CDR3 is TGTGCCAGCAGCTTAGGGCGAAATAGGGGGGTATGGGAGACCCAGTACTTC.

The sample holds a few counts of this clonotype. The chain employs TRBV9 and TRBJ2-7, with 7 bases identical to TRBD2. With V trimmed by 3 bases and J by 6 bases, 6 bases remained unmatched. The germline gives CDR1 SGDLS, CDR2 YYNGEE. The CDR3 sequence is 13 residues long. CDR3 in amino acids: CASSAGGLSEQYF. For the CDR3, the DNA is TGTGCCAGCAGCGCGGGGGGACTATCCGAGCAGTACTTC.

This clonotype was observed a handful of times. V is TRBV7-2 and J is TRBJ1-1; D uncertain. Germline CDR1 is SGHTA and CDR2 is FQGNSA. This CDR3 comprises 12 residues. V was shortened by 6 bases and J by 3 bases, with 8 bases between the two germline ends. The CDR3 here is CASRQRYTEAFF. The CDR3 DNA sequence: TGTGCCAGCAGACAACGGTACACTGAAGCTTTCTTT.

This clonotype turned up a few times. The CDR3 loop reads CASSLLAGVGGELFF. CDR3 nucleotide sequence: TGTGCCAGCAGCTTGCTAGCGGGAGTGGGAGGGGAGCTGTTTTTT. V gene TRBV7-2 combines with J gene TRBJ2-2; 10 bases are shared with TRBD2. The CDR3 has 15 residues. From germline, CDR1 is SGHTA and CDR2 FQGNSA. Trimming cost V 3 bases and J 8 bases; bases outside gene matches: 6. The full variable domain, rest sourced from reference TRBV7-2 and TRBJ2-2, is GAGVSQSPSNKVTEKGKDVELRCDPISGHTALYWYRQSLGQGLEFLIYFQGNSAPDKSGLPSDRFSAERTGGSVSTLTIQRTQQEDSAVYLCASSLLAGVGGELFFGEGSRLTVL.

Only a few counts were recorded for this clonotype. The chain carries TRBV18 and TRBJ1-1, with D tentatively TRBD1 (5 bases). V was pared by 5 bases and J by 10 bases, with 17 bases between. Germline CDR1 KGHSH, CDR2 LQKENI. CDR3 length equals 13 residues. The CDR3 DNA is TGTGCCAGCTCAGCGACCCTACAGGTTGGAGCTTTCTTT. Protein: CASSATLQVGAFF.